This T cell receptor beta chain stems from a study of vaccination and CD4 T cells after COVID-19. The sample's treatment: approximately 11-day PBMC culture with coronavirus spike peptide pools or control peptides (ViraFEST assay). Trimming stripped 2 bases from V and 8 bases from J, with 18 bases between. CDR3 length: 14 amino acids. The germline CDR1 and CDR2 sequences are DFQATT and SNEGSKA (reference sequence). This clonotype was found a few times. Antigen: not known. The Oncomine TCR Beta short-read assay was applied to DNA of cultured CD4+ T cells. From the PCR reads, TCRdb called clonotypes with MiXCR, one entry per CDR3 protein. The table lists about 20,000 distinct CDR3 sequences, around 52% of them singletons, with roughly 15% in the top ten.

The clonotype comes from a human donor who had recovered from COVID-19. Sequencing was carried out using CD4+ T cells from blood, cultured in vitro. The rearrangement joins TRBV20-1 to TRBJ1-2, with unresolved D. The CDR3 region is CSARPFASARGYTF. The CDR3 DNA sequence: TGCAGTGCTAGACCCTTCGCTAGTGCGCGGGGCTACACCTTC.